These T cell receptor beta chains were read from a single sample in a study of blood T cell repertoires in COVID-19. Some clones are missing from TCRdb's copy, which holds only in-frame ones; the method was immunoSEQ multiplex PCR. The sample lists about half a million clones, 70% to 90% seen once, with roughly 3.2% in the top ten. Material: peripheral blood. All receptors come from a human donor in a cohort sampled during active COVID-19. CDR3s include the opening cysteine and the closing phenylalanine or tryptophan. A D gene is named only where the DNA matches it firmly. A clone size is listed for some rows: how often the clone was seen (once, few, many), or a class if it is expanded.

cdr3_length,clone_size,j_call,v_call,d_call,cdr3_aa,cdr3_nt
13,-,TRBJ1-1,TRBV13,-,CASSSRGPTEAFF,TGTGCCAGCAGCTCGCGGGGGCCGACTGAAGCTTTCTTT
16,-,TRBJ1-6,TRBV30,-,CAWSEIRTRGISPLHF,TGTGCCTGGAGTGAGATCCGGACCAGAGGGATCTCACCCCTCCACTTT
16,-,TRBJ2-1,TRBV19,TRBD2,CASTILAGEVHNEQFF,TGTGCCAGTACCATCCTGGCGGGAGAGGTCCACAATGAGCAGTTCTTC
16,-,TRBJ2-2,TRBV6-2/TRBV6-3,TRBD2,CASSSWTSGSTGELFF,TGTGCCAGCAGTTCCTGGACTAGCGGTTCCACCGGGGAGCTGTTTTTT
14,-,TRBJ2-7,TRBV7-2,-,CASSPNSRAYEQYF,TGTGCCAGCAGCCCTAACTCCAGGGCGTACGAGCAGTACTTC
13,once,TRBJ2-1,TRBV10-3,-,CAITFSAYNEQFF,TGTGCCATCACGTTCTCCGCCTACAATGAGCAGTTCTTC
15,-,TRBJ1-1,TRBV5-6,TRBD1,CASRFGQGVNTEAFF,TGTGCCAGCAGATTCGGACAGGGAGTGAACACTGAAGCTTTCTTT
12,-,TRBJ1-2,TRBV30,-,CAWSVRGHGYTF,TGTGCCTGGAGTGTACGAGGGCATGGCTACACCTTC
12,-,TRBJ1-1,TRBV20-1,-,CSASHLETEAFF,TGCAGTGCTAGTCACCTGGAGACTGAAGCTTTCTTT
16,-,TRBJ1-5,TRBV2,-,CASSLIPTGDNQPQHF,TGTGCCAGCAGCCTTATACCGACAGGCGACAATCAGCCCCAGCATTTT
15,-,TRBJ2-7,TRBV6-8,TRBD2,CASSCPERESHEQYF,TGTGCCAGCAGTTGCCCCGAGCGGGAGTCTCACGAGCAGTACTTC
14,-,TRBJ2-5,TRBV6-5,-,CASSYSTGYETQYF,TGTGCCAGCAGTTACTCGACGGGTTATGAGACCCAGTACTTC
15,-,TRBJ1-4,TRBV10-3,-,CAISESTGGNEKLFF,TGTGCCATCAGTGAGTCGACGGGGGGTAATGAAAAACTGTTTTTT
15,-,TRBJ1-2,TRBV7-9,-,CASSLAAGSNYGYTF,TGTGCCAGCAGCTTAGCGGCAGGGTCTAACTATGGCTACACCTTC
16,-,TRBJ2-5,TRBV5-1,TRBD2,CASSLSLAGGKETQYF,TGCGCCAGCAGCTTGAGTCTAGCGGGAGGAAAAGAGACCCAGTACTTC
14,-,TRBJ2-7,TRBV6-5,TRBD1,CASRRTGENYEQYF,TGTGCCAGCAGGCGGACAGGGGAGAACTACGAGCAGTACTTC
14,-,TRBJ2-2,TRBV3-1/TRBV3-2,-,CASSSGMNTGELFF,TGTGCCAGCAGCTCAGGGATGAACACCGGGGAGCTGTTTTTT
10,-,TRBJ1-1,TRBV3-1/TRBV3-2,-,CASQLREAFF,TGTGCCAGCCAACTCAGGGAAGCTTTCTTT
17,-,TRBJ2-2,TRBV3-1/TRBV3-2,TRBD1,CASSQDGRGPGTGELFF,TGTGCCAGCAGCCAAGATGGTAGGGGGCCGGGCACCGGGGAGCTGTTTTTT
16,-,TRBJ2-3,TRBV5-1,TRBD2,CASSGAGTSEADTQYF,TGCGCCAGCAGCGGAGCCGGGACTAGCGAGGCAGATACGCAGTATTTT
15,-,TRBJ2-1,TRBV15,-,CATSRDIGPYNEQFF,TGTGCCACCAGCAGAGATATTGGCCCCTACAATGAGCAGTTCTTC
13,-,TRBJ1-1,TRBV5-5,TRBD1,CASSPGQGAEAFF,TGTGCCAGCAGCCCGGGACAGGGGGCTGAAGCTTTCTTT
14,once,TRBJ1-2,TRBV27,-,CASSLSGGYEGYTF,TGTGCCAGCAGTTTATCGGGGGGATATGAAGGCTACACCTTC
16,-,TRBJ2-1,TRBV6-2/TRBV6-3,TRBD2,CASSPRTSGGNNEQFF,TGTGCCAGCAGTCCCCGAACTAGCGGGGGGAACAATGAGCAGTTCTTC
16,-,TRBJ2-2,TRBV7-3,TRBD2,CASSSSAGGQTGELFF,TGTGCCAGCAGCTCGAGTGCGGGAGGACAAACCGGGGAGCTGTTTTTT
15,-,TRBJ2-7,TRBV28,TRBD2,CASSLLAGGFNEQYF,TGTGCCAGCAGTTTACTAGCGGGAGGGTTCAACGAGCAGTACTTC
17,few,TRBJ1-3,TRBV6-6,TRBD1,CASSLSSGGQAGNTIYF,TGTGCCAGCAGTCTATCCTCAGGGGGGCAGGCTGGAAACACCATATATTTT
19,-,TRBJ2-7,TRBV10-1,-,CASSDGGGTVVLSSYEQYF,TGCGCCAGCAGTGACGGGGGCGGGACAGTTGTGCTTAGCTCCTACGAGCAGTACTTC
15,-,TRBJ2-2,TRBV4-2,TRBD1,CASSQRQGNTGELFF,TGTGCCAGCAGCCAGAGACAGGGGAACACCGGGGAGCTGTTTTTT
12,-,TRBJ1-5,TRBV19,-,CASSAPGQPQHF,TGTGCCAGTAGTGCCCCAGGGCAGCCCCAGCATTTT
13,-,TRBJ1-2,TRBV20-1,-,CSASIGGKYGYTF,TGCAGTGCTAGTATCGGGGGGAAATATGGCTACACCTTC
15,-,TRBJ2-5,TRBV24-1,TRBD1,CATSPPGGAGETQYF,TGTGCCACCAGCCCCCCAGGGGGCGCGGGAGAGACCCAGTACTTC
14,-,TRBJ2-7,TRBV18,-,CASSVLQDSYEQYF,TGTGCCAGCTCAGTTTTACAGGATAGCTACGAGCAGTACTTC
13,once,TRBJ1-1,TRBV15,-,CATTLDRNTEAFF,TGTGCCACCACCCTCGACAGGAACACTGAAGCTTTCTTT
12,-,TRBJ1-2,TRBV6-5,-,CASENTNYGYTF,TGTGCCAGCGAGAATACTAACTATGGCTACACCTTC
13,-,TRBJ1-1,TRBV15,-,CATWRGSPSEAFF,TGTGCCACCTGGAGAGGGAGCCCGTCCGAAGCTTTCTTT
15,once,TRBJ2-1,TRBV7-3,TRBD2,CASSLGTSGRNEQFF,TGTGCCAGCAGCTTAGGGACTAGCGGGAGGAATGAGCAGTTCTTC
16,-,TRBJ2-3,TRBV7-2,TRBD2,CASSPRLAGYTDTQYF,TGTGCCAGCAGCCCGAGACTAGCGGGATACACAGATACGCAGTATTTT
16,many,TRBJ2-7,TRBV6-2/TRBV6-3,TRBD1,CASTPHGTGASYEQYF,TGTGCCAGCACCCCTCATGGGACAGGGGCCTCCTACGAGCAGTACTTC
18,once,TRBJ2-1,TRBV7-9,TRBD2,CASSLGTSGRRSYNEQFF,TGTGCCAGCAGCTTAGGGACTAGCGGGAGGCGGTCCTACAATGAGCAGTTCTTC
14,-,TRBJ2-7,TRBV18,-,CASSNLRTDYEQYF,TGTGCCAGCTCAAACCTCAGGACAGATTACGAGCAGTACTTC
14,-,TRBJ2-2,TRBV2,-,CASSVRFDTGELFF,TGTGCCAGCAGTGTTAGATTTGACACCGGGGAGCTGTTTTTT
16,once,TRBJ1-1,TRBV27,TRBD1,CASSLLGTGGPSEAFF,TGTGCCAGCAGTTTATTAGGGACAGGGGGCCCCTCTGAAGCTTTCTTT
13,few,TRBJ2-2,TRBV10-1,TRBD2,CASKEAGDGELFF,TGCGCCAGCAAAGAAGCGGGAGACGGGGAGCTGTTTTTT